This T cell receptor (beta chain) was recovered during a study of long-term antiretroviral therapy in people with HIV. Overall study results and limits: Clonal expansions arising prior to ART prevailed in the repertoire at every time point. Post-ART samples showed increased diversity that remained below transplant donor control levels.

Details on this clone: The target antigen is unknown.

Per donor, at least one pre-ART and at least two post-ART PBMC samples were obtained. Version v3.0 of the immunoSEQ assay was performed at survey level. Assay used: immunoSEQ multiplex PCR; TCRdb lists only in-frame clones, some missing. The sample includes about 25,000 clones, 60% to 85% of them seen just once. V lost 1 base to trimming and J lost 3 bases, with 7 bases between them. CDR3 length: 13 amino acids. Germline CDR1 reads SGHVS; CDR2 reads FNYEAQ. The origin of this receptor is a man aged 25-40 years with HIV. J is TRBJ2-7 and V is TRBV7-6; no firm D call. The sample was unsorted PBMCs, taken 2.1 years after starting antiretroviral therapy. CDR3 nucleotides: TGTGCCAGCAGCTTAGAGGACGGCTACGAGCAGTACTTC. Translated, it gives CASSLEDGYEQYF.